The 8 T cell receptor beta chains in this list originate from one sample, sequenced in a study of control samples from healthy donors and cancer patients. The data were produced by immunoSEQ multiplex PCR, yet TCRdb's version contains in-frame clones alone and is incomplete. The repertoire consists of about 150,000 clones, with more than 85% occurring once and the leading ten covering roughly 3.2%. Material for sequencing was blood. The receptors originated from a man aged 25-40 years in good health.

This clone was seen once. The chain is built from TRBV6-1 and TRBJ2-1, with D perhaps TRBD1 (6 bases). The CDR3 length is 14 residues. V was shortened by 2 bases and J by 7 bases, with 12 bases between the two germline ends. From germline, CDR1 is MNHNS and CDR2 SASEGT. The CDR3 sequence: CASSEFRRGNEQFF. CDR3 DNA sequence: TGTGCCAGCAGTGAATTCCGCAGGGGAAATGAGCAGTTCTTC.

The genes are TRBV10-2 and TRBJ1-4; D gene unclear. Germline loops: CDR1 WSHSY, CDR2 SAAADI. CDR3 size: 11 residues. V was trimmed by 3 bases and J by 6 bases, leaving 2 bases between them. CDR3 sequence: CASSEDEKLFF. Here the CDR3 DNA reads TGCGCCAGCAGTGAAGATGAAAAACTGTTTTTT.

This clone was recorded a few times. The rearrangement links TRBV14 to TRBJ2-3, with 7 bases identical to TRBD2. There are 17 residues in the CDR3. Trimming cost V 2 bases and J 1 base; bases outside gene matches: 9. The germline V gene has CDR1 SGHDN and CDR2 FVKESK. The CDR3 here is CASSQIRLAPGTDTQYF. In DNA form, the CDR3 reads TGTGCCAGCAGCCAAATCCGACTAGCTCCAGGCACAGATACGCAGTATTTT.

Comments on this clone: In the same sample, other DNA sequences code for this CDR3. The chain carries TRBV5-1 and TRBJ1-5; the match to TRBD1 covers 7 bases. In germline, CDR1 is SGHRS, CDR2 YFSETQ. The V segment lost 0 bases and the J segment 1 base; nucleotides outside the gene matches: 1. The CDR3 runs to 15 residues. The CDR3, as DNA: TGCGCCAGCAGCTTGGGACAGGGAAGCAATCAGCCCCAGCATTTT. It yields the protein CASSLGQGSNQPQHF.

The CDR3 protein is CASSQWEFNEQYF. In DNA form, the CDR3 reads TGTGCCAGCAGCCAGTGGGAATTCAACGAGCAGTACTTC. This chain uses TRBV14 with TRBJ2-7, with D unresolved. Germline values: CDR1 SGHDN, CDR2 FVKESK. Between the trimmed V and J ends, which lost 3 bases and 5 bases, there was a span of 11 bases. The CDR3 totals 13 residues.

The rearrangement uses TRBV10-3 and TRBJ1-6; D may be TRBD1 (6 bases). The CDR3 runs 14 residues. Germline V lookup: CDR1 ENHRY, CDR2 SYGVKD. The V and J ends lost 6 bases and 10 bases respectively, with 16 bases between them. CDR3 in amino acids: CAIRKQGGGSPLHF. CDR3 DNA: TGTGCCATCAGGAAACAGGGCGGGGGATCACCCCTCCACTTT.

The chain uses TRBV2 and TRBJ2-3, with 8 bases lining up with TRBD1. The germline V gene encodes CDR1 SNHLY and CDR2 FYNNEI. Trimming at V came to 10 bases and at J to 1 base, leaving 10 bases not matched to a gene. The CDR3 is made up of 15 amino acids. CDR3 DNA sequence: TGTGCCATCTGGCAGGGGGCAGGTGGCACAGATACGCAGTATTTT. It encodes CAIWQGAGGTDTQYF.

The rearrangement links TRBV9 to TRBJ1-1, with 9 bases that match TRBD1. V trimming: 0 bases; J trimming: 4 bases; junction bases outside the gene matches: 7. Per the germline V gene, CDR1 is SGDLS and CDR2 is YYNGEE. The CDR3 covers 16 residues. CDR3 sequence (DNA): TGTGCCAGCAGCGTAGGGGACAGGGTCAGGGGCACTGAAGCTTTCTTT. This codes for CASSVGDRVRGTEAFF. Combining the CDR3 with reference TRBV9 and TRBJ1-1 gives the whole variable domain DSGVTQTPKHLITATGQRVTLRCSPRSGDLSVYWYQQSLDQGLQFLIQYYNGEERAKGNILERFSAQQFPDLHSELNLSSLELGDSALYFCASSVGDRVRGTEAFFGQGTRLTVV.